Given below is one TCR beta chain in context. CDR3 length equals 15 residues. The junction had 12 bases not matched to a gene; V was cut back by 6 bases and J by 8 bases. The germline V gene encodes CDR1 SGHAT and CDR2 FQDESV (reference sequence). In the source study's methods: Quantification of nucleated cells was approximated via reference gene primer amplification. TCRdb keeps only in-frame clones here, not all; method: immunoSEQ multiplex PCR. From that table come the V and J calls and clone size; the DNA was used to work out D and trimming. The sample holds under 300,000 clones, about 87% seen once. This record comes from a study of blood T cell repertoires in COVID-19. Across the study: COVID-19 samples from acute and convalescent phases originated in the United States, Italy and Spain. T cells, B-cell-depleted T cells, or PBMCs supplied cDNA or gDNA.

The genes are TRBV11-1 and TRBJ2-1; 8 bases match TRBD1. Source material: peripheral blood. The source of this sequence is a middle-aged woman with acute or convalescent COVID-19. CDR3 bases: TGTGCCAGCAGACAGATCCGGGACAGGATCGATGAGCAGTTCTTC. This codes for CASRQIRDRIDEQFF.